The clone carrying this TCR beta chain was counted at least ten times. Its cognate antigen is unknown. This specimen comes from a study of neurological immune-mediated disorders. Regarding the study as a whole: None of the CDR3 amino acid sequences in expanded clones turned up in more than one subject, which points to private repertoires in all groups.

With 10-nucleotide random UMIs, 5'RACE was used to make the cDNA. One entry per CDR3 protein, called by TCRdb with MiXCR from the 5' RACE reads. The sample includes 70,000 to 95,000 distinct CDR3 sequences, roughly 13% of them seen just once. Time point here: longitudinal time-point 2. CDR3 length: 13 residues. The germline V and J ends were trimmed by 3 bases and 6 bases, with 13 bases remaining between them. Germline V gene data show CDR1 as SGHRS and CDR2 as YFSETQ. The sample comprised PBMCs. The rearrangement links TRBV5-1 to TRBJ2-7; D uncertain. The receptor comes from a female donor with HTLV-1-associated myelopathy (HAM/TSP). The CDR3 region has the DNA TGCGCCAGCAGCTCTCTGCTGGGTCCCGAGCAGTACTTC. Its protein is CASSSLLGPEQYF.